The clone carrying this T cell receptor beta chain was recorded many times. The data derive from a study of early T cells in non-severe SARS-CoV-2 infection. Unique molecular identifiers were affixed to single, distinct cDNA molecules. Using its own MiXCR run on the 5' RACE reads, TCRdb lists one record per CDR3 protein. The sample consists of about 29,000 distinct CDR3 sequences, 5.3% of them appearing once. Germline V lookup: CDR1 DFQATT, CDR2 SNEGSKA (reference sequence). The CDR3 has 16 residues. V lost 3 bases, J lost 0 bases, and 14 bases lay in between. This receptor was obtained from an adult who was a healthcare worker with PCR-confirmed SARS-CoV-2 infection or an uninfected control (not recorded which). Material: whole blood. V usage is TRBV20-1 and J usage is TRBJ2-2, with D possibly TRBD1 on 6 matching bases. CDR3 residues: CSASDGQNANTGELFF. As DNA, the CDR3 is TGCAGTGCTAGCGACGGACAGAACGCGAACACCGGGGAGCTGTTTTTT.